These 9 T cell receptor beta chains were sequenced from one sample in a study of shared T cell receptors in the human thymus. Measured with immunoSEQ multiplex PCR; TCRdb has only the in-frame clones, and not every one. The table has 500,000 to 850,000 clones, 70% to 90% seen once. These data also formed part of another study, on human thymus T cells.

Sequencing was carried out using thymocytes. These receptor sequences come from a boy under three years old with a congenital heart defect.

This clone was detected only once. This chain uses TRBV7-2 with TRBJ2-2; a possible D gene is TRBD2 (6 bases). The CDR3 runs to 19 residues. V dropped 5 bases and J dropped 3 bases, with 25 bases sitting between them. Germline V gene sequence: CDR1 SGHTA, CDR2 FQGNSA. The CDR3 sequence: CASSPGGLMGDSYTGELFF. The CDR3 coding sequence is TGTGCCAGCAGCCCAGGAGGTCTGATGGGGGACTCCTACACCGGGGAGCTGTTTTTT.

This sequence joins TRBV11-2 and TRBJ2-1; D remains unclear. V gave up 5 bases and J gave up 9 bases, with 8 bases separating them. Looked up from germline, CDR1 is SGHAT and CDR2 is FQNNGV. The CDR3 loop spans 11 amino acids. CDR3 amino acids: CASSPLREQFF. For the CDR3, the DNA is TGTGCCAGCAGCCCCCTGCGTGAGCAGTTCTTC. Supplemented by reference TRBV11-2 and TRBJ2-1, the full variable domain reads EAGVAQSPRYKIIEKRQSVAFWCNPISGHATLYWYQQILGQGPKLLIQFQNNGVVDDSQLPKDRFSAERLKGVDSTLKIQPAKLEDSAVYLCASSPLREQFFGPGTRLTVL.

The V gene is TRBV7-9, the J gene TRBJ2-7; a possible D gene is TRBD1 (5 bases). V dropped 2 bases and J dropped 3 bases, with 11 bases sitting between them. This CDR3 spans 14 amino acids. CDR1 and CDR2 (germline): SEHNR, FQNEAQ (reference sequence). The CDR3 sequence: CASSLQGYGYEQYF. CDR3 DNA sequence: TGTGCCAGCAGCTTACAGGGTTATGGCTACGAGCAGTACTTC.

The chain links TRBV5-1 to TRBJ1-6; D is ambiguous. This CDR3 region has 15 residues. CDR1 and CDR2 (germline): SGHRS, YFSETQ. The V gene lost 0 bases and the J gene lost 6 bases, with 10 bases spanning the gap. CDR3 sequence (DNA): TGCGCCAGCAGCTTGGATTCCGGGGTTAATTCACCCCTCCACTTT. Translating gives CASSLDSGVNSPLHF.

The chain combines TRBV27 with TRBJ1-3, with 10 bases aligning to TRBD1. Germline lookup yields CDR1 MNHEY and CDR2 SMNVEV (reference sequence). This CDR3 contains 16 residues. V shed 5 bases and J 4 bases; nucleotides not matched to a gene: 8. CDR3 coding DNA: TGTGCCAGCAGTCCGGGACAGGGGACCTTGGGAAACACCATATATTTT. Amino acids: CASSPGQGTLGNTIYF.

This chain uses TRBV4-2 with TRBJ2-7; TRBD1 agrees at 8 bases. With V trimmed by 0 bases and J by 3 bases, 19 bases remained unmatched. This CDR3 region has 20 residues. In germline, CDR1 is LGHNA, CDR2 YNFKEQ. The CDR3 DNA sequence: TGTGCCAGCAGCCAAGACTACCGGACAGGGAAGCCCTACGGAAGCTACGAGCAGTACTTC. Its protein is CASSQDYRTGKPYGSYEQYF.

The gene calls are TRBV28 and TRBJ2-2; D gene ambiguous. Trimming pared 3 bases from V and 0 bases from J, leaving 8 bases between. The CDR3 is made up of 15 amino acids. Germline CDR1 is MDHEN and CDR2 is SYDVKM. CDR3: CASSFVNTNTGELFF. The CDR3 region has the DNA TGTGCCAGCAGTTTTGTAAACACGAACACCGGGGAGCTGTTTTTT.

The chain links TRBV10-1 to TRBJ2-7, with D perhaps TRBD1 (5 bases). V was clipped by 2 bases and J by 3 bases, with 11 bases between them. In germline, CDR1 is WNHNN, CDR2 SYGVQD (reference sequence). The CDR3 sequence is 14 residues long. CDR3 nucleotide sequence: TGCGCCAGCAGTGAGAAAGGGGCCGTCTACGAGCAGTACTTC. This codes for CASSEKGAVYEQYF.

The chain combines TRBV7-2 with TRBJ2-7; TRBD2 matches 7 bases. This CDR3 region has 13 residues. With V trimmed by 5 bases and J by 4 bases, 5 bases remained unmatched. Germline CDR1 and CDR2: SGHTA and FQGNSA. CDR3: CASSTDGRYEQYF. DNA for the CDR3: TGTGCCAGCAGCACGGACGGGAGGTACGAGCAGTACTTC.